The sequence of this T cell receptor (beta chain) was determined in a study of blood T cell repertoires in COVID-19. The V and J ends lost 3 bases and 3 bases respectively, with 5 bases between them. This CDR3 has 12 residues. Germline loops: CDR1 LNHDA, CDR2 SQIVND (reference sequence). The protocol was immunoSEQ multiplex PCR, while the TCRdb copy is restricted to in-frame clones and leaves out a portion. Of approximately 500,000 clones listed, 88% were seen once; the top ten hold around 1.9%. The sequence was collected from a woman aged 40 to 50 who had recovered from COVID-19. The chain links TRBV19 to TRBJ1-2; D remains unclear. The sequencing input was PBMCs or T cells enriched from blood (not recorded which). The CDR3 protein is CASSMLYYGYTF. The CDR3 region has the DNA TGTGCCAGTAGTATGTTATACTATGGCTACACCTTC.